A selection of T cell receptor beta chains follows, all from one sample in a study of T cells after somatic rescue of genetic block. Here immunoSEQ multiplex PCR was the method, and the copy in TCRdb shows in-frame clones only, minus some. Of fewer than 150,000 clones listed, around nine tenths are singletons. The sequenced sample was peripheral blood mononuclear cells (PBMCs). The receptors originated from a woman aged 18 to 35. The CDR3 runs from the conserved cysteine through the conserved F or W. Fields, in order: V gene, J gene, clone size, D gene, CDR3 DNA, CDR3 protein. A D gene is named only where the DNA matches it firmly. For some rows the clone size is stated as once, few or many, or as a class when expanded; others skip it.

V gene: TRBV6-6
J gene: TRBJ1-3
clone size: once
D gene: TRBD1
CDR3 DNA: TGTGCCAGCAGTTACTCGGGACAGGTGGGAAACACCATATATTTT
CDR3 protein: CASSYSGQVGNTIYF

V gene: TRBV5-4
J gene: TRBJ1-6
clone size: once
D gene: .
CDR3 DNA: TGTGCCAGCAGCTTGGACAGGGTGAATAATTCACCCCTCCACTTT
CDR3 protein: CASSLDRVNNSPLHF

V gene: TRBV6-5
J gene: TRBJ2-7
clone size: .
D gene: TRBD1
CDR3 DNA: TGTGCCAGCACCGACCCGAGCCCTGACAGGGTAAAGCAGTACTTC
CDR3 protein: CASTDPSPDRVKQYF

V gene: TRBV19
J gene: TRBJ2-3
clone size: .
D gene: .
CDR3 DNA: TGTGCCAGTAGTATGGGTCGATGGGCAGATACGCAGTATTTT
CDR3 protein: CASSMGRWADTQYF

V gene: TRBV6-5
J gene: TRBJ1-6
clone size: .
D gene: .
CDR3 DNA: TGTGCCAGCAGTTACTCTTGGTCAGGGAATTCACCCCTCCACTTT
CDR3 protein: CASSYSWSGNSPLHF

V gene: TRBV5-1
J gene: TRBJ2-1
clone size: .
D gene: TRBD2
CDR3 DNA: TGCGCCAGCAGAACCGATCAGCGGGGGGCGCACTACAATGAGCAGTTCTTC
CDR3 protein: CASRTDQRGAHYNEQFF

V gene: TRBV28
J gene: TRBJ1-1
clone size: .
D gene: .
CDR3 DNA: TGTGCCAGCAGTTTGGGGCAGGGTAGGACTGAAGCTTTCTTT
CDR3 protein: CASSLGQGRTEAFF

V gene: TRBV6-1
J gene: TRBJ2-7
clone size: .
D gene: TRBD2
CDR3 DNA: TGTGCCAGCAGTGACTGGACTAGCGGGTCCTACGAGCAGTACTTC
CDR3 protein: CASSDWTSGSYEQYF

V gene: TRBV28
J gene: TRBJ1-2
clone size: .
D gene: .
CDR3 DNA: TGTGCCAGCAGTTTATGGGGGAACTATGGCTACACCTTC
CDR3 protein: CASSLWGNYGYTF

V gene: TRBV16
J gene: TRBJ1-4
clone size: .
D gene: .
CDR3 DNA: TGTGCCAGCAGCCAAAGGGAGCTAGTCTATGAAAAACTGTTTTTT
CDR3 protein: CASSQRELVYEKLFF

V gene: TRBV6-1
J gene: TRBJ1-2
clone size: .
D gene: .
CDR3 DNA: TGTGCCAGCAGTGATAGGGAATCGGGGTTCGGCTACGGCTACACCTTC
CDR3 protein: CASSDRESGFGYGYTF

V gene: TRBV7-6
J gene: TRBJ2-2
clone size: .
D gene: TRBD2
CDR3 DNA: TGTGCCAGCAGCTCCGGACTAGCGGGGGATACGACCGGGGAGCTGTTTTTT
CDR3 protein: CASSSGLAGDTTGELFF

V gene: TRBV9
J gene: TRBJ2-7
clone size: once
D gene: TRBD2
CDR3 DNA: TGTGCCAGCAGCGTTGGACTAGCGGGGGACCTCACCCCCTACGAGCAGTACTTC
CDR3 protein: CASSVGLAGDLTPYEQYF

V gene: TRBV4-1
J gene: TRBJ1-5
clone size: .
D gene: TRBD1
CDR3 DNA: TGCGCCAGCAGCCAAGGACAGGGAGGCAATCAGCCCCAGCATTTT
CDR3 protein: CASSQGQGGNQPQHF

V gene: TRBV4-3
J gene: TRBJ2-5
clone size: .
D gene: TRBD1
CDR3 DNA: TGCGCCAGTAGCCAAACGGACAGGCCTTTGGAGACCCAGTACTTC
CDR3 protein: CASSQTDRPLETQYF

V gene: TRBV5-4
J gene: TRBJ2-5
clone size: .
D gene: .
CDR3 DNA: TGTGCCAGCAGCTTGGCCCCCCGAACTGGGGGGACCCAGTACTTC
CDR3 protein: CASSLAPRTGGTQYF

V gene: TRBV6-5
J gene: TRBJ2-1
clone size: .
D gene: .
CDR3 DNA: TGTGCCAGCAGTTACTCACCTGTGGATGAGCAGTTCTTC
CDR3 protein: CASSYSPVDEQFF

V gene: TRBV5-1
J gene: TRBJ2-7
clone size: .
D gene: TRBD1
CDR3 DNA: TGCGCCAGCAGCTTGGCGGCTACAGGGGGATCCTACGAGCAGTACTTC
CDR3 protein: CASSLAATGGSYEQYF

V gene: TRBV4-3
J gene: TRBJ1-3
clone size: .
D gene: TRBD1
CDR3 DNA: TGCGCCAGCAGCCAGGACAGGACAGGGCCTTCTGGAAACACCATATATTTT
CDR3 protein: CASSQDRTGPSGNTIYF

V gene: TRBV7-8
J gene: TRBJ1-4
clone size: .
D gene: .
CDR3 DNA: TGTGCCAGCAGCCGGGGGGATGGCGAAAAACTGTTTTTT
CDR3 protein: CASSRGDGEKLFF

V gene: TRBV19
J gene: TRBJ1-5
clone size: .
D gene: .
CDR3 DNA: TGTGCCAGTAGTATCCGACACTTTAATCAGCCCCAGCATTTT
CDR3 protein: CASSIRHFNQPQHF

V gene: TRBV5-1
J gene: TRBJ1-4
clone size: .
D gene: .
CDR3 DNA: TGCGCCAGCAGCTTGGGACGGAGGACCCAATCCACTAATGAAAAACTGTTTTTT
CDR3 protein: CASSLGRRTQSTNEKLFF

V gene: TRBV11-2
J gene: TRBJ2-5
clone size: .
D gene: .
CDR3 DNA: TGTGCCAGCAGCCCCCTTGAGACCCAGTACTTC
CDR3 protein: CASSPLETQYF

V gene: TRBV19
J gene: TRBJ2-3
clone size: .
D gene: .
CDR3 DNA: TGTGCCAGTAAGGTCGACAGGAGCACAGATACGCAGTATTTT
CDR3 protein: CASKVDRSTDTQYF

V gene: TRBV2
J gene: TRBJ1-2
clone size: .
D gene: .
CDR3 DNA: TGTGCCAGTAGCTTAGACACCAACTATGGCTACACCTTC
CDR3 protein: CASSLDTNYGYTF

V gene: TRBV6-6
J gene: TRBJ2-3
clone size: .
D gene: .
CDR3 DNA: TGTGCCAGCAGTTACTCAGGGAGATCAGATACGCAGTATTTT
CDR3 protein: CASSYSGRSDTQYF

V gene: TRBV29-1
J gene: TRBJ2-2
clone size: .
D gene: TRBD1
CDR3 DNA: TGCAGCGTTTGGGACAGGGAAAACACCGGGGAGCTGTTTTTT
CDR3 protein: CSVWDRENTGELFF

V gene: TRBV18
J gene: TRBJ1-6
clone size: .
D gene: TRBD1
CDR3 DNA: TGTGCCAGCTCCGGGACAGGGGGATCACCCCTCCACTTT
CDR3 protein: CASSGTGGSPLHF

V gene: TRBV5-4
J gene: TRBJ2-2
clone size: .
D gene: TRBD2
CDR3 DNA: TGTGCCAGCAGCCCAATTAGCGGGGCAACCGGGGAGCTGTTTTTT
CDR3 protein: CASSPISGATGELFF

V gene: TRBV5-4
J gene: TRBJ1-1
clone size: .
D gene: TRBD1
CDR3 DNA: TGTGCCAGCAGCCCGGGGGCACAGGGGGCTGAAGCTTTCTTT
CDR3 protein: CASSPGAQGAEAFF

V gene: TRBV6-4
J gene: TRBJ2-1
clone size: few
D gene: TRBD1
CDR3 DNA: TGTGCCAGCAGTGACGGGACAGGGGGCAATGAGCAGTTCTTC
CDR3 protein: CASSDGTGGNEQFF

V gene: TRBV15
J gene: TRBJ1-5
clone size: .
D gene: TRBD1
CDR3 DNA: TGTGCCACCAGCCGGACAGGGAATCAGCCCCAGCATTTT
CDR3 protein: CATSRTGNQPQHF

V gene: TRBV11-2
J gene: TRBJ1-1
clone size: .
D gene: TRBD1
CDR3 DNA: TGTGCCAGCAGCTTAGTGGGACAGGTTGAAGCTTTCTTT
CDR3 protein: CASSLVGQVEAFF

V gene: TRBV7-2
J gene: TRBJ1-1
clone size: .
D gene: .
CDR3 DNA: TGTGCCAGCAGCCCCAGGGTTGCAACTGAAGCTTTCTTT
CDR3 protein: CASSPRVATEAFF

V gene: TRBV9
J gene: TRBJ1-3
clone size: .
D gene: .
CDR3 DNA: TGTGCCAGCAGCGTAGGGGAGGGCTCTGGAAACACCATATATTTT
CDR3 protein: CASSVGEGSGNTIYF

V gene: TRBV6-6
J gene: TRBJ2-7
clone size: .
D gene: .
CDR3 DNA: TGTGCCAGCAGTTCGGGGGGGGGACAGCCCTACGAGCAGTACTTC
CDR3 protein: CASSSGGGQPYEQYF

V gene: TRBV11-1
J gene: TRBJ2-5
clone size: .
D gene: .
CDR3 DNA: TGTGCCAGCAGCACCCGACAGAAAGAGACCCAGTACTTC
CDR3 protein: CASSTRQKETQYF

V gene: TRBV5-4
J gene: TRBJ1-1
clone size: .
D gene: .
CDR3 DNA: TGTGCCAGCAGCTACTACCTACACGGGCAGAACACTGAAGCTTTCTTT
CDR3 protein: CASSYYLHGQNTEAFF

V gene: TRBV5-1
J gene: TRBJ1-3
clone size: .
D gene: .
CDR3 DNA: TGCGCCAGCAGCTTAACTCCAATCGGGGACACCATATATTTT
CDR3 protein: CASSLTPIGDTIYF

V gene: TRBV25-1
J gene: TRBJ2-2
clone size: .
D gene: .
CDR3 DNA: TGTGCCAGCAGTGAGGCAGGGGACACCGGGGAGCTGTTTTTT
CDR3 protein: CASSEAGDTGELFF

V gene: TRBV2
J gene: TRBJ1-3
clone size: .
D gene: .
CDR3 DNA: TGTGCCAGCAGTGGGGTTGTTTCTGGAAACACCATATATTTT
CDR3 protein: CASSGVVSGNTIYF

V gene: TRBV7-3
J gene: TRBJ1-1
clone size: once
D gene: TRBD1
CDR3 DNA: TGTGCCAGCAGCGCATCCGGGACAGGGAGTGACACTGAAGCTTTCTTT
CDR3 protein: CASSASGTGSDTEAFF

V gene: TRBV4-3
J gene: TRBJ2-3
clone size: .
D gene: TRBD2
CDR3 DNA: TGCGCCAGCAGCCACGCTAGCGGGGGGCCGTCAGATACGCAGTATTTT
CDR3 protein: CASSHASGGPSDTQYF

V gene: TRBV7-9
J gene: TRBJ1-1
clone size: .
D gene: .
CDR3 DNA: TGTGCCAGCAGCTTCCCGGCGCAGAACACTGAAGCTTTCTTT
CDR3 protein: CASSFPAQNTEAFF

V gene: TRBV7-2
J gene: TRBJ1-1
clone size: .
D gene: .
CDR3 DNA: TGTGCCAGCAGCTTAAGGCCCGCCAAGGTAGGCACTGAAGCTTTCTTT
CDR3 protein: CASSLRPAKVGTEAFF

V gene: TRBV19
J gene: TRBJ2-2
clone size: once
D gene: TRBD2
CDR3 DNA: TGTGCCAGTAGTGACCCTTCTCTAGCGGGGAACACCGGGGAGCTGTTTTTT
CDR3 protein: CASSDPSLAGNTGELFF

V gene: TRBV18
J gene: TRBJ1-6
clone size: .
D gene: .
CDR3 DNA: TGTGCCAGCTCACCAGTTCGCAGAGGGGTCACTTATAATTCACCCCTCCACTTT
CDR3 protein: CASSPVRRGVTYNSPLHF